These T cell receptor beta chains were read from a single sample in a study of Graves' ophthalmopathy and Graves' hyperthyroidism. TCRdb reprocessed the multiplex PCR reads with MiXCR, giving one entry per CDR3 protein. The table records 400,000 or so distinct CDR3 sequences, 15% to 17% of them present only once. The sequencing sample was made of peripheral blood. These receptors all stem from a woman aged 18-29 years with stable Graves' hyperthyroidism. The CDR3 runs from the conserved cysteine through the conserved F or W. The order of the fields is clone size, J gene, V gene, D gene, CDR3 DNA, CDR3 protein. A D gene is named only where the DNA matches it firmly. Size values are once, few and many counts, or a class for expanded clones, and some rows have none.

many,TRBJ1-5,TRBV2,NA,TGTGCCAGCAGTGAGTTGTGGAATCAGCCCCAGCATTTT,CASSELWNQPQHF
few,TRBJ1-2,TRBV19,NA,TGTGCCACCTCCTTCGACACAGGCTCCCTGGGGCTGGTTCACGGCTACACCTTC,CATSFDTGSLGLVHGYTF
many,TRBJ2-2,TRBV7-3,TRBD1,TGTGCCAGCAGCTCCCAACTGGGACAGGCAGGACGGACCGGGGAGCTGTTTTTT,CASSSQLGQAGRTGELFF
many,TRBJ1-2,TRBV20-1,TRBD1,TGCAGTGCTGAACTGCAGGGGGCTGGAGACTATGGCTACACCTTC,CSAELQGAGDYGYTF
many,TRBJ2-7,TRBV28,TRBD1,TGTGCCAGCAGTATCGACAGGGGGCAGGGAGAGCAGTACTTC,CASSIDRGQGEQYF
NA,TRBJ2-2,TRBV4-1,NA,TGCGCCAGCAGCCAATCGGCCGGGGAGCTGTTTTTT,CASSQSAGELFF
many,TRBJ1-2,TRBV20-1,NA,TGCAGTGCTAGTGATTGGAATGGGGAGGATGGCTACACCTTC,CSASDWNGEDGYTF
few,TRBJ2-7,TRBV10-3,TRBD1,TGTGCCAGTCAGGACAGGGTTGTGATAGACGAGCAGTACTTC,CASQDRVVIDEQYF
many,TRBJ2-7,TRBV7-2,TRBD2,TGTGCCAGCAGCTTCACTAGCGGGGGCTACGAGCAGTACTTC,CASSFTSGGYEQYF
many,TRBJ2-7,TRBV6-1,TRBD2,TGTGCCAGCAGTGGCCTAGCGGGGGACCTTTACGAGCAGTACTTC,CASSGLAGDLYEQYF
many,TRBJ1-2,TRBV25-1,NA,TGTGCCAGCAGTGATCCAGGGAACTATGGCTACACCTTC,CASSDPGNYGYTF
many,TRBJ2-5,TRBV5-1,NA,TGCGCCAGCAGCTTGGCCATCCAAGAGACCCAGTACTTC,CASSLAIQETQYF
many,TRBJ1-1,TRBV4-1,NA,TGCGCCAGCAGCCAGGCGGGGGGCAGGATCGCGGGAGTGAACACTGAAGCTTTCTTT,CASSQAGGRIAGVNTEAFF
NA,TRBJ2-5,TRBV15,NA,TGTGCCACCAGCAGTGGACAACAAGAGACCCAGTACTTC,CATSSGQQETQYF
NA,TRBJ1-1,TRBV19,NA,TGTGCCAGTAGTGTAGGTTCCGGGAGCACTGAAGCTTTCTTT,CASSVGSGSTEAFF
many,TRBJ2-5,TRBV19,NA,TGTGCCAGTAGCGGGCTCTTAGAGACCCAGTACTTC,CASSGLLETQYF
few,TRBJ2-5,TRBV30,TRBD1,TGTGCCTGGAGTGCACAGGGGGCTAGGGAGACCCAGTACTTC,CAWSAQGARETQYF